The present T cell receptor beta chain was sequenced within a study of T-cell reconstitution after alpha-beta-depleted transplantation in children. Unique molecular identifiers were built into the TCRbeta library. From the PCR reads, TCRdb called clonotypes with MiXCR, one entry per CDR3 protein. Of roughly 670,000 distinct CDR3 sequences in the sample, less than 15% were seen once. The V gene lost 5 bases and the J gene lost 4 bases, with 9 bases spanning the gap. The CDR3 loop spans 13 amino acids. Germline-derived CDR1 and CDR2 are SGHRS and YFSETQ. This clonotype has more than one count but fewer than ten. Its matching antigen is unknown. Whole-study findings and limits: T-cell counts and diversity at one year following transplant were attributed mainly to newly produced T cells. Recipient T cells and thymic progenitors that survived were the source of the high TCRbeta diversity seen at day 60 in some patients.

The chain couples TRBV5-1 to TRBJ2-2; weak D call: TRBD2 (6 bases). The origin of this receptor is a girl aged 2 to 9 with congenital amegakaryocytic thrombocytopenia, due to receive a stem cell transplant. The source material was PBMCs, sampled before TCRalphabeta/CD19-depleted stem cell transplant. Here the CDR3 DNA reads TGCGCCAGCAGGCAGACTAGCACCGGGGAGCTGTTTTTT. Encoded protein: CASRQTSTGELFF.